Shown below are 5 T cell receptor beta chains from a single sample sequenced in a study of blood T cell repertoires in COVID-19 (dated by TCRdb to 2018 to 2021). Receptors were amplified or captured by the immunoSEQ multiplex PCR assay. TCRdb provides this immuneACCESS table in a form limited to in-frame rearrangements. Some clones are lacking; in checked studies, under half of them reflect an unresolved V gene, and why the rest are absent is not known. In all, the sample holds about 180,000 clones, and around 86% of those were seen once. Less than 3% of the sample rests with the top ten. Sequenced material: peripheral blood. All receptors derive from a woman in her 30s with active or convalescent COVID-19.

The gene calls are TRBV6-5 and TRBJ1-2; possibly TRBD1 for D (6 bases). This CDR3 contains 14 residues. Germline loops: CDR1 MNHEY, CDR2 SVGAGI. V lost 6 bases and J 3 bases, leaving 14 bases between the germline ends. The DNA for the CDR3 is TGTGCCAGCAGGCTACAGGGTCCTGACTATGGCTACACCTTC. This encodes CASRLQGPDYGYTF.

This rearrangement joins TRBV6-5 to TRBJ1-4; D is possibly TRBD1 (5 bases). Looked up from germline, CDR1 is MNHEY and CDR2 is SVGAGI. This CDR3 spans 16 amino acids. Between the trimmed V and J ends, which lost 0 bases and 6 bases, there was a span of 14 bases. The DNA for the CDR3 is TGTGCCAGCAGTTACTCGTTGGGGGGAGGTCATGAAAAACTGTTTTTT. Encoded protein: CASSYSLGGGHEKLFF.

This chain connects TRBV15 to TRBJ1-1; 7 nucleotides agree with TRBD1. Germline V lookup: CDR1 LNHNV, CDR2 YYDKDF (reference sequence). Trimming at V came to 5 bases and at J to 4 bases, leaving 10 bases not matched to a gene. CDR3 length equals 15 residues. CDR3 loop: CATSVLQGLTTEAFF. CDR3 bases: TGTGCCACCAGCGTCCTACAGGGGTTGACCACTGAAGCTTTCTTT.

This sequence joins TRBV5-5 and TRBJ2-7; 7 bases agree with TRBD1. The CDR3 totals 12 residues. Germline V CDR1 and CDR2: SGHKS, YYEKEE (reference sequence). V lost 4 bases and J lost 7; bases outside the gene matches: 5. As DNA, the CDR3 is TGTGCCAGCAGCCTAGGGGACAGAGAGCAGTACTTC. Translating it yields CASSLGDREQYF.

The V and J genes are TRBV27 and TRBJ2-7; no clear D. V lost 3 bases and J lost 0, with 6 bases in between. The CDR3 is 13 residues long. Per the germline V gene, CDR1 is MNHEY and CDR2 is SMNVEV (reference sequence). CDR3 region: CASSLSPSYEQYF. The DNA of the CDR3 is TGTGCCAGCAGTTTGTCTCCCTCCTACGAGCAGTACTTC.